This section outlines one T cell receptor (beta chain) sequence together with its context. The germline V gene encodes CDR1 LGHDT and CDR2 YNNKEL (reference sequence). The CDR3 is 14 amino acids. The V and J ends lost 3 bases and 0 bases respectively, with 6 bases between them. This record comes from a study of blood T cell repertoires in COVID-19. Original data processing: Estimates of nucleated cell counts were drawn from the amplification of reference gene primers. TCRdb keeps only in-frame clones here, not all; method: immunoSEQ multiplex PCR. V, J and clone size are those of that table, while D and trimming were read from the DNA. The sample shows some 190,000 clones, approximately 85% of them seen only once.

J is TRBJ1-3 and V is TRBV3-1 (or the pseudogene TRBV3-2); D gene unclear. The source material was peripheral blood. This clonotype originated in a human donor with active or convalescent COVID-19. The donor label of this sample is uncertain. CDR3 DNA sequence: TGTGCCAGCAGCCAGGCCCTCTCTGGAAACACCATATATTTT. Its translation is CASSQALSGNTIYF.